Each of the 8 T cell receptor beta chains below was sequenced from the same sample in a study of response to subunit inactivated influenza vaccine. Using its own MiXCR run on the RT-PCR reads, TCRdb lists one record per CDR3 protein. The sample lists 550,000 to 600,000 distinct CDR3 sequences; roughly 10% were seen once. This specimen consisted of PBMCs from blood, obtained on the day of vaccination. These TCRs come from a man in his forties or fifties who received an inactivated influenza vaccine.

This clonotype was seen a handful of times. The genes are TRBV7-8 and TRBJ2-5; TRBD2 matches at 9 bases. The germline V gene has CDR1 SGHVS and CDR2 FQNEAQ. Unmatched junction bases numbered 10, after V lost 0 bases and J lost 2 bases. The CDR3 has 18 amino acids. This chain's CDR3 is CASSLALGSSGNQETQYF. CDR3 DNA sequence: TGTGCCAGCAGCTTAGCGCTTGGTTCTAGCGGGAATCAAGAGACCCAGTACTTC.

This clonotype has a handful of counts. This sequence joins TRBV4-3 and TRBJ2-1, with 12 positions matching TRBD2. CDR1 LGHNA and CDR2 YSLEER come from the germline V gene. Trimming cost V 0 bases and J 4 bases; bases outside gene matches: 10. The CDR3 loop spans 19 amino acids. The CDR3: CASSQDSLAGGPLYNEQFF. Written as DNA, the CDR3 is TGCGCCAGCAGCCAAGATAGCCTAGCGGGGGGGCCCTTATACAATGAGCAGTTCTTC.

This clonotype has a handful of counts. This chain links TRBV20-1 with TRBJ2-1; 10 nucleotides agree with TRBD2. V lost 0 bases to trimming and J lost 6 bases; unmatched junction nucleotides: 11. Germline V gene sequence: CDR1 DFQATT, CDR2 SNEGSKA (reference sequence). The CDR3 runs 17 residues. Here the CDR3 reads CSARDAASGGLFNEQFF. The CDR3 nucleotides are TGCAGTGCTAGAGATGCGGCTAGCGGGGGCCTTTTCAATGAGCAGTTCTTC.

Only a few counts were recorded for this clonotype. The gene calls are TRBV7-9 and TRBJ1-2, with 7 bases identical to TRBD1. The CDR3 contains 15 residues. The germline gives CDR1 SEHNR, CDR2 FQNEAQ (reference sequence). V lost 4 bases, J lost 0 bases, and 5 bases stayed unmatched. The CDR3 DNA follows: TGTGCCAGCAGCTACCTGGGACAGACTAACTATGGCTACACCTTC. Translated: CASSYLGQTNYGYTF.

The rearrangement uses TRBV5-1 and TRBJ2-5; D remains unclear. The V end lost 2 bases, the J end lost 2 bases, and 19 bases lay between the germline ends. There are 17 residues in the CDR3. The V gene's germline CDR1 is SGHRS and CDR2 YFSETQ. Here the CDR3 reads CASSFFPPGTSQETQYF. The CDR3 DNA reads TGCGCCAGCAGCTTTTTCCCCCCGGGCACCTCACAAGAGACCCAGTACTTC.

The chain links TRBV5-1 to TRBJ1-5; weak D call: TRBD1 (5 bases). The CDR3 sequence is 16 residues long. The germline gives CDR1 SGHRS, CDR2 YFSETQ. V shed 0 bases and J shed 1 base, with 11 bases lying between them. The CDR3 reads CASSLGDGSSNQPQHF. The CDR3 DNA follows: TGCGCCAGCAGCTTGGGGGACGGTTCCAGCAATCAGCCCCAGCATTTT.

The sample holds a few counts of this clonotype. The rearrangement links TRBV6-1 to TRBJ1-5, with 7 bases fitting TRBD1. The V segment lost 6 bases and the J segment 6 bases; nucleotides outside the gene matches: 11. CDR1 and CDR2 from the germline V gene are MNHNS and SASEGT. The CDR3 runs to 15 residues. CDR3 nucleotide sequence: TGTGCCAGCAGCCCCAGGGGGGGCGGTTTTCAGCCCCAGCATTTT. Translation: CASSPRGGGFQPQHF.

In DNA form, the CDR3 reads TGTGCCAGCAGTGGGAGTAAAAGCTCCTACGAGCAGTACTTC. Amino acids: CASSGSKSSYEQYF. The V and J genes are TRBV6-1 and TRBJ2-7, with D unresolved. Trimming took 4 bases from V and 0 from J, leaving 10 bases between them. The germline V gene encodes CDR1 MNHNS and CDR2 SASEGT. The CDR3 length is 14 residues.